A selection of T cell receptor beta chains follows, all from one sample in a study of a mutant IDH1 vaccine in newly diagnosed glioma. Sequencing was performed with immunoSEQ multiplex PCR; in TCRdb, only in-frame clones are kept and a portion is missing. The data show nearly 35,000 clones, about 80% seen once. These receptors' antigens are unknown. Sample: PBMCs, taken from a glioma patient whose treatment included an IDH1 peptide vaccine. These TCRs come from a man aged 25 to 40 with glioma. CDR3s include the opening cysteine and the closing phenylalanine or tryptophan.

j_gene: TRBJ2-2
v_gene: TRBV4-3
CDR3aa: CASSQDRSGTGELFF

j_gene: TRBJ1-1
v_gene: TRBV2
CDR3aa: CASSRMIEAFF

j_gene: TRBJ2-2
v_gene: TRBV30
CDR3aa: CAWSTPGYTGELFF

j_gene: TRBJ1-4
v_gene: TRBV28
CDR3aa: CASSLKIQSMGKLFF

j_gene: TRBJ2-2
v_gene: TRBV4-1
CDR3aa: CASSHETAYTGELFF

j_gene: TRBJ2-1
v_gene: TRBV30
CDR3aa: CAWNPGTSGDNEQFF

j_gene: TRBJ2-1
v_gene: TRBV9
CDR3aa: CASSPGTSNYNEQFF

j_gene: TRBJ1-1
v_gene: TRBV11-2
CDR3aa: CASARDRGLDTEAFF

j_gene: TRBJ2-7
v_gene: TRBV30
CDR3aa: CAWGQGNEQYF

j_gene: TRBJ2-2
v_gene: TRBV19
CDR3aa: CASSLGLAEAGELFF

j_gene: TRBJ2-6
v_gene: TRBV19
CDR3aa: CAASVDRSSGANVLTF

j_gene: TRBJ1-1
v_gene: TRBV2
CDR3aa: CASSENGDTEAFF

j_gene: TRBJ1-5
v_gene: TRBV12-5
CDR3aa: CASVLRGFHQPQHF

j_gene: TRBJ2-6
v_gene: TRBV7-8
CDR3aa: CASSLNHRASPSGANVLTF

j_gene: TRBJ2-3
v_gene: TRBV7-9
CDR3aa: CASSLQLGTDTQYF

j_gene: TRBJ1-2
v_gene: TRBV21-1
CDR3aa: CASSKEADVDYGYTF

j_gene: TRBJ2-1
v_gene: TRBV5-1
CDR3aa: CASSLPQGLGGDNEQFF

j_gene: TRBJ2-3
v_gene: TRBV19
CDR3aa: CASSGASGETTDTQYF

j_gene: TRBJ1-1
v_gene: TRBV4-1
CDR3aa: CASSHAENTEAFF

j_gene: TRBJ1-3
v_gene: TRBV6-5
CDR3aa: CASISGEANTIYF

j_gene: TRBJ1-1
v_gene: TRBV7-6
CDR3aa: CASRPNVARTGNTEAFF

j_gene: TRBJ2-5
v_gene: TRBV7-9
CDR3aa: CASSYTGLGETQYF

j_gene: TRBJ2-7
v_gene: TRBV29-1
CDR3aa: CSVQPRGRGSYEQYF

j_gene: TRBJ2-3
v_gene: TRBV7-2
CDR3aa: CASSLVVGGSTDTQYF

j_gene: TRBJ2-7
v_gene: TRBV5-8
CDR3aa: CASSSGQGFSKQYF

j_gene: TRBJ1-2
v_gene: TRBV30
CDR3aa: CAWSVDTYGYTF

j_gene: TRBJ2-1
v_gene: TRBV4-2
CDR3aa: CASSQALAGEGDEQFF

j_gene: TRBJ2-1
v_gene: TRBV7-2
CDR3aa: CASSEGPTNEQFF

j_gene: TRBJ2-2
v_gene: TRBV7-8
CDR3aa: CASSLEGGTGELFF

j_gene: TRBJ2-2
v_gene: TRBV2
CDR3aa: CASSEFRPGELFF

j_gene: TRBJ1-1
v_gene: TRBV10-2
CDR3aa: CASRGHPNTEAFF

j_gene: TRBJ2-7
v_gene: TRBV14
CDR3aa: CASSARRTRSSEQYF

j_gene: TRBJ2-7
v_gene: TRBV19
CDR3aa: CASSQQVTYEQYF

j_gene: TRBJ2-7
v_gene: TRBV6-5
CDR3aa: CASSYETGKTYEQYF

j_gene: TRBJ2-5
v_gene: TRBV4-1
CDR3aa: CASSQDSRGGETQYF

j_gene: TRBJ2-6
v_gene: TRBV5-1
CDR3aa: CASSLTPSFSSSGANVLTF

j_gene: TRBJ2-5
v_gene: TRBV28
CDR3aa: CASRLAGLGETQYF

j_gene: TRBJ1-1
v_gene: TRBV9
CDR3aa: CASSVYLTGDTEAFF

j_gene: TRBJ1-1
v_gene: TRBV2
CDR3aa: CASSDRHWNTEAFF

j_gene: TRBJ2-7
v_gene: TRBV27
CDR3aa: CASKGVHEQYF

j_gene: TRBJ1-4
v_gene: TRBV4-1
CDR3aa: CASSQVQGRNHEKLFF

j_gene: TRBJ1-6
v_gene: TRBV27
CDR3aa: CASSLHLGARGNSPLHF

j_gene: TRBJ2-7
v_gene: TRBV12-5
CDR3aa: CASGLIPTGLLLYEQYF

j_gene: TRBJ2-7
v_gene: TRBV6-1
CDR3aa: CASSDRGRGLFEQYF

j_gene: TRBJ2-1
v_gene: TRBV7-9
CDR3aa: CASSLEVAGRNEQFF

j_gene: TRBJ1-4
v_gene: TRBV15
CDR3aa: CATSKQGQGNEKLFF

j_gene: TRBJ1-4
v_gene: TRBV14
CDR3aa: CASSQNSGDNEKLFF

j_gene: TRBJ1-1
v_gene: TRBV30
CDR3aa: CAWTEPPAATEAFF

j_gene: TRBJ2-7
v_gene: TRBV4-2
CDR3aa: CASSQRTGQVPEQYF

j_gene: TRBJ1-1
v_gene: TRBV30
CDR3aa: CAWTRQGLEEAFF